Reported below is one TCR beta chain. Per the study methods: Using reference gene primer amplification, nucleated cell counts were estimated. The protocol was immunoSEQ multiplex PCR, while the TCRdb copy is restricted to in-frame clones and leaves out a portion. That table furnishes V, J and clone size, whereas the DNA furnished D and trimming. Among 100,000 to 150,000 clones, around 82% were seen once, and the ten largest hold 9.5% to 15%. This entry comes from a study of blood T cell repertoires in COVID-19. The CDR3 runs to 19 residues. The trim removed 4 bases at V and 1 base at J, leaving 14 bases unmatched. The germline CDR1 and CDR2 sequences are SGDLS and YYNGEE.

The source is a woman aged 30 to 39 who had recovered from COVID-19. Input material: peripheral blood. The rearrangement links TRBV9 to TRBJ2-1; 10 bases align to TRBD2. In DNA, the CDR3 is TGTGCCAGCAGCCCTCGGGGGAGCGGGAGGGCCAGTTCCTACAATGAGCAGTTCTTC. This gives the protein CASSPRGSGRASSYNEQFF.